The present TCR beta chain was sequenced within a study of blood T cell repertoires in COVID-19. Overall study context: Donors in the United States, Italy and Spain gave samples during acute or convalescent COVID-19. Sample material is recorded as cDNA or gDNA derived from T cells, B-cell-depleted T cells, or PBMCs.

In germline, CDR1 is SGHNT, CDR2 YENEEA. This CDR3 contains 15 residues. The junction had 5 bases not matched to a gene; V was cut back by 5 bases and J by 4 bases. How the authors handled the data: Counts of nucleated cells, estimated from reference gene primer amplification, were obtained. The repertoire was sequenced with immunoSEQ multiplex PCR; TCRdb's copy has only in-frame clones and lacks some. V, J and clone size were drawn from that table, and D and trimming were deduced from the DNA. The table has tens of thousands of clones, about four fifths seen once. The sample consisted of peripheral blood. This clonotype was sampled from a human donor in a cohort sampled during active COVID-19. The genes are TRBV11-3 and TRBJ2-3, with 11 positions matching TRBD2. The CDR3 here is CASSILAGVADTQYF. DNA for the CDR3: TGTGCCAGCAGCATACTAGCGGGAGTTGCAGATACGCAGTATTTT.